Reported below is one T cell receptor (beta chain). This sample is drawn from a study of cytomegalovirus exposure and HLA in healthy donors. Losses at the gene ends were 0 bases for V and 2 bases for J; bases not matched to a gene: 2. The germline CDR1 and CDR2 sequences are ENHRY and SYGVKD. CDR3 length equals 16 residues. Primers for the PCR totalled 60 Vbeta and 13 Jbeta. Sequenced by immunoSEQ multiplex PCR; TCRdb stores in-frame clones only, minus some. The sample lists about 110,000 clones, about 80% occurring once. The V gene is TRBV10-3, the J gene TRBJ2-5, with 11 bases aligning to TRBD2. The sequencing sample was made of PBMCs. The sequence was collected from a man aged 45-65 years in good health and CMV-seropositive. The CDR3 DNA sequence: TGTGCCATCAGTGAGTCCACTAGCGGGGGTCAAGAGACCCAGTACTTC. It encodes CAISESTSGGQETQYF.